Listed below are T cell receptor beta chains from one sample, sequenced in a study of cytomegalovirus exposure and HLA in healthy donors. Only in-frame clones appear in the TCRdb table, and some are missing; sequencing was by immunoSEQ multiplex PCR. The sample yields more than 90,000 clones, approximately 80% seen once. Sequences were obtained from PBMCs. All receptors derive from a middle-aged man in good health and CMV-seronegative. Both conserved end residues are part of each CDR3. D genes are given only for firm matches. The listing skips clone size in some rows; elsewhere it reads once, few, many or a size class.

D gene	V gene	J gene	clone size	CDR3 DNA	CDR3 protein
NA	TRBV4-1	TRBJ2-7	NA	TGCGCCAGCAGCCTGACGGAGAGATCCGAGCAGTACTTC	CASSLTERSEQYF
TRBD2	TRBV4-3	TRBJ2-1	NA	TGCGCCAGCAGCCCGGAGGGAGGACTAGCGCTTAACAATGAGCAGTTCTTC	CASSPEGGLALNNEQFF
NA	TRBV27	TRBJ1-1	NA	TGTGCCAGCAGCGGACAGATGAACACTGAAGCTTTCTTT	CASSGQMNTEAFF
NA	TRBV5-1	TRBJ2-1	NA	TGCGCCAGCAGCTTGGAGGCAGGACTCCACAAGCAGTTCTTC	CASSLEAGLHKQFF
NA	TRBV7-9	TRBJ2-1	NA	TGTGCCAGCAGCCCGGAAGAAGACAGGGAGGTGATGTTCTTC	CASSPEEDREVMFF
TRBD1	TRBV6-1	TRBJ2-3	NA	TGTGCCAGCAGAGGGACAGGGAGCACAGATACGCAGTATTTT	CASRGTGSTDTQYF
TRBD1	TRBV28	TRBJ1-5	NA	TGTGCCAGCAGTTCCACCCCTGGACAGGGCCCTATTCAGCCCCAGCATTTT	CASSSTPGQGPIQPQHF
NA	TRBV21-1	TRBJ2-1	NA	TGTGCCAGCAGCAATCGGAAACTCAGGGGCACCTACAATGAGCAGTTCTTC	CASSNRKLRGTYNEQFF
TRBD1	TRBV5-8	TRBJ2-2	NA	TGTGCCAGCGTTACAGGGGTTCGAACCGGGGAGCTGTTTTTT	CASVTGVRTGELFF
TRBD1	TRBV2	TRBJ1-4	NA	TGTGCCAGCAGGGTGACAGGGGAAGCTAATGAAAAACTGTTTTTT	CASRVTGEANEKLFF
TRBD1	TRBV6-6	TRBJ2-7	NA	TGTGCCAGCAGCCAGGGGGACGACGGCTACGAGCAGTACTTC	CASSQGDDGYEQYF
TRBD2	TRBV28	TRBJ2-1	NA	TGTGCCAGCAGGCGGGGGACTAGCGGCTCCTACAATGAGCAGTTCTTC	CASRRGTSGSYNEQFF
NA	TRBV7-9	TRBJ2-5	NA	TGTGCCAGCAGCTCTACTTTGAACGGGGAGACCCAGTACTTC	CASSSTLNGETQYF
NA	TRBV10-3	TRBJ1-1	NA	TGTGCCATCAGTGAGTCGGCCCAGGGGCCGATGAACACTGAAGCTTTCTTT	CAISESAQGPMNTEAFF
NA	TRBV19	TRBJ2-3	NA	TGTGCCAGTAGTATGGGTCCAGGGGCGCGCCCAGATACGCAGTATTTT	CASSMGPGARPDTQYF
TRBD1	TRBV5-1	TRBJ1-2	NA	TGCGCCAGCAGCTTGTCCGGGACAGGGGGCGACGGCTACACCTTC	CASSLSGTGGDGYTF
NA	TRBV6-1	TRBJ2-5	NA	TGTGCCAGCAGTGTGCTGCTGTCCGGGGGGCCGGGAGAGACCCAGTACTTC	CASSVLLSGGPGETQYF
TRBD2	TRBV7-6	TRBJ2-7	NA	TGTGCCAGCAGCCCTACCCCGGGACTAGCGGGAGTCGAGCAGTACTTC	CASSPTPGLAGVEQYF
TRBD1	TRBV11-3	TRBJ2-2	NA	TGTGCCAGCAGCACGGGGACAGGGTCGAACACCGGGGAGCTGTTTTTT	CASSTGTGSNTGELFF
TRBD2	TRBV5-1	TRBJ2-7	once	TGCGCCAGCAGCTTGGGGCTAGCGGGCGCGTTTGGTTCGTACGAGCAGTACTTC	CASSLGLAGAFGSYEQYF
TRBD2	TRBV6-5	TRBJ2-7	NA	TGTGCCAGCAGTGAGGGACTAGCGCACTACGAGCAGTACTTC	CASSEGLAHYEQYF
TRBD2	TRBV10-2	TRBJ2-1	NA	TGCGCCAGCAAGGGAGCGGGGCACAATGAGCAGTTCTTC	CASKGAGHNEQFF
NA	TRBV28	TRBJ2-2	NA	TGTGCCAGCAGTCTAGGAAACACCGGGGAGCTGTTTTTT	CASSLGNTGELFF
NA	TRBV5-8	TRBJ2-6	few	TGTGCCAGCAACCTCGTGGAACAGATAACCATCTCTGGGGCCAACGTCCTGACTTTC	CASNLVEQITISGANVLTF
TRBD2	TRBV28	TRBJ2-3	NA	TGTGCCAGCAGCAGAGAAGTAGCGGGAGATACGCAGTATTTT	CASSREVAGDTQYF
TRBD1	TRBV6-1	TRBJ1-4	NA	TGTGCCAGCAGAAAGACAGGGGGAACTAATGAAAAACTGTTTTTT	CASRKTGGTNEKLFF
TRBD1	TRBV5-4	TRBJ1-2	NA	TGTGCCAGCAGCTTGGCCGGCGGACAGGGGGGCTATGGCTACACCTTC	CASSLAGGQGGYGYTF
TRBD1	TRBV28	TRBJ2-7	NA	TGTGCCAGCAGGGGACAGGGGGCTTACGAGCAGTACTTC	CASRGQGAYEQYF
NA	TRBV28	TRBJ2-7	once	TGTGCCAGCAGACCCGTACGGGAGCGTTCAAGACACGAGCAGTACTTC	CASRPVRERSRHEQYF
NA	TRBV6-4	TRBJ1-3	few	TGTGCCAGCAGTCGGGACTTCGGCTCTGGAAACACCATATATTTT	CASSRDFGSGNTIYF
TRBD1	TRBV28	TRBJ2-5	NA	TGTGCCAGCAGTTCGACGTACAGGGGTGAGACCCAGTACTTC	CASSSTYRGETQYF
NA	TRBV4-2	TRBJ1-4	few	TGTGCCAGCAGCCCGAGGACAGCATCAACTAATGAAAAACTGTTTTTT	CASSPRTASTNEKLFF
TRBD1	TRBV5-6	TRBJ1-2	NA	TGTGCCAGCAGCTTCGGGACAGGGCCATTTGGCTACACCTTC	CASSFGTGPFGYTF
TRBD1	TRBV19	TRBJ2-2	NA	TGTGCCAGTAGTTTATTCGGACAGGGCGCCGGGGAGCTGTTTTTT	CASSLFGQGAGELFF
TRBD1	TRBV4-1	TRBJ2-6	NA	TGCGCCAGCAGCACCCGAGACAGGGGCTTCTCTGGGGCCAACGTCCTGACTTTC	CASSTRDRGFSGANVLTF
NA	TRBV25-1	TRBJ1-2	NA	TGTGCCAGCAGTGAATTTGCGGGAGGTGGCTACACCTTC	CASSEFAGGGYTF
TRBD1	TRBV28	TRBJ2-7	NA	TGTGCCAGCAGTTCTCTCACCGGGACAGGTTCCTCCTACGAGCAGTACTTC	CASSSLTGTGSSYEQYF
NA	TRBV28	TRBJ2-7	NA	TGTGCCAGCGAGAGGAACTCCTACGAGCAGTACTTC	CASERNSYEQYF
TRBD1	TRBV19	TRBJ1-5	NA	TGTGCCAGTAGTATAGGTCAGGGGGCTCAGCCCCAGCATTTT	CASSIGQGAQPQHF
NA	TRBV7-9	TRBJ2-3	few	TGTGCCAGCAGCTTAGCGGAGACAGATACGCAGTATTTT	CASSLAETDTQYF
TRBD2	TRBV28	TRBJ2-5	NA	TGTGCCAGCAAAGAGGGAGGGAAGGAGACCCAGTACTTC	CASKEGGKETQYF
TRBD1	TRBV10-3	TRBJ2-7	NA	TGTGCCATCAGTGAGTCCCGGGACAGCTCCTACGAGCAGTACTTC	CAISESRDSSYEQYF